This T cell receptor (beta chain) came from a study of blood T cell repertoires in COVID-19 (dated by TCRdb to 2020 to 2021). For context, the study as a whole: Samples covering the acute and convalescent phases of COVID-19 were provided by collaborators in the United States, Italy and Spain. The material from the prospective study consisted of cDNA or gDNA derived from T cells, B-cell-depleted T cells, or PBMCs. Deeply sampled blood TCRbeta repertoires from subjects exposed to, actively infected with, or recovered from COVID-19 were included in the dataset. The repertoires were released in a freely available public database intended as a resource for research on the immune response to SARS-CoV-2. The samples were drawn from the first 160 participants of the ongoing ImmuneRACE study and from some 1,300 subjects provided by 6 global collaborators. Sample metadata almost always included a de-identified subject ID, COVID-19 status, age in years and sex. HLA class I and class II types, where available, came from metadata supplied by the sample provider rather than from assay-based typing. The full study reports these points: The quantity of clinical and demographic metadata differed by source and by participant and was supplied without curation.

Whole blood was collected in K2EDTA tubes by collaborating institutions according to the institutions' own protocols. Collaborator samples were shipped for TCRbeta analysis as frozen whole blood, isolated PBMCs, or DNA extracted from either sample type. The immunoSEQ Assay, a bias-controlled multiplex PCR, was used to amplify TCRbeta CDR3 regions from genomic DNA. In the source study's methods: The number of nucleated cells in each sample was estimated by amplification of reference gene primers within the assay. To quantify the absolute abundance of each unique TCRbeta CDR3 rearrangement, sequence reads were collapsed and filtered. For each sample, productive Simpson clonality was calculated as the square root of Simpson's diversity index across productive rearrangements. TCRdb mirrors the immuneACCESS table, restricted to in-frame sequences. Some clones are absent from its copies; in checked studies, under half trace to an unresolved V gene, and the reason for the others is unknown. V, J and clone size are taken as reported in that table, and D and trimming were inferred from the DNA itself. The sample has roughly 250,000 clones on record, about 87% of them singletons. The ten largest clones add up to roughly 2.5% of the sample.

As concerns this clone: Its antigen is still unknown. Nothing much larger sits one base from this clone, and base qualities are not available.

Based on the germline V gene, the CDR1 and CDR2 sequences are LGHNA and YNFKEQ. The CDR3 runs 16 residues from the cysteine to the phenylalanine. Of all the DNA, just the CDR3 is kept, 48 bases in frame from base 1. Trimming accounts for 4 bases at V and 4 bases at J, while the number of junction bases matched to no gene is 8. The chain was built from TRBV4-2 and TRBJ1-3; 9 bases in the junction line up with TRBD1. This TCR was sampled from a woman in her fifties or sixties with acute or convalescent COVID-19. Sequencing input: peripheral blood. The sequenced DNA is TGTGCCAGCAGCCGTCGACAGGGGGAGGGAGGAAACACCATATATTTT. Its protein is CASSRRQGEGGNTIYF.